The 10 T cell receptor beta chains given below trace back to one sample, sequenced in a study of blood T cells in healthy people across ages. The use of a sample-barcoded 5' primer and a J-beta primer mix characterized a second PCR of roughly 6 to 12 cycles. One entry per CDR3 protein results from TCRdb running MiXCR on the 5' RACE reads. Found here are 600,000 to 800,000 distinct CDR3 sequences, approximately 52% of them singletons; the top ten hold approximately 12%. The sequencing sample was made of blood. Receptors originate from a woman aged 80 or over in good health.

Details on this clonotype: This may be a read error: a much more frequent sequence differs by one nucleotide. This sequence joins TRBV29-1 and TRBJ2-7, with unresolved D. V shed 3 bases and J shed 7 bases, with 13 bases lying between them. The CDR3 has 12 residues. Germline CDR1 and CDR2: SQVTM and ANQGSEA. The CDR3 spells CSVEAKNNEQYF. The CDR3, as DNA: TGCAGCGTTGAGGCCAAGAACAATGAGCAGTACTTC.

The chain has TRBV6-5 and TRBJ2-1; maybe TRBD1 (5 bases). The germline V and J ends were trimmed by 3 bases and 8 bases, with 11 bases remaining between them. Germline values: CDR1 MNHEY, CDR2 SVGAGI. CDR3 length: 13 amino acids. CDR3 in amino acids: CASSYVVGDEQFF. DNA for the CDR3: TGTGCCAGCAGTTATGTCGTAGGGGATGAGCAGTTCTTC.

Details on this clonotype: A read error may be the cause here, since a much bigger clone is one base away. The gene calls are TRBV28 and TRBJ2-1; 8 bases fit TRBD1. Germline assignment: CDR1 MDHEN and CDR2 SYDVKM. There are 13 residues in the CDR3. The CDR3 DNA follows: TGTGCCAGCGGGACAGGAAGAAGCAATGAGCAGGTCTTC. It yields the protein CASGTGRSNEQVF.

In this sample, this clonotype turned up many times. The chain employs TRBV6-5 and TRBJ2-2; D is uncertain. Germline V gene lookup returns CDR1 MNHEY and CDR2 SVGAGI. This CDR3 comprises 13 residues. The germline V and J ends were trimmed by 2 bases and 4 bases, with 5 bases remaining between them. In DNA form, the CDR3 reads TGTGCCAGCAGTTACCGTCGCACCGGGGAGCTGTTTTTT. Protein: CASSYRRTGELFF.

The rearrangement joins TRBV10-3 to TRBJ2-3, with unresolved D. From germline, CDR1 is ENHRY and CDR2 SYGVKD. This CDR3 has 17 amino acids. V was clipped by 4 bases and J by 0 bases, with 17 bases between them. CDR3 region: CAISAGLVPSSTDTQYF. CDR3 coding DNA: TGTGCCATCAGTGCGGGCCTAGTCCCATCTAGCACAGATACGCAGTATTTT.

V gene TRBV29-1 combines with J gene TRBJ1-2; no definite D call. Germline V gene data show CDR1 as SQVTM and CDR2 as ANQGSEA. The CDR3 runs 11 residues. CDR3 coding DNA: TGCAACGTAGAAGGGTTATATGGCTACACCTTC. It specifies CNVEGLYGYTF.

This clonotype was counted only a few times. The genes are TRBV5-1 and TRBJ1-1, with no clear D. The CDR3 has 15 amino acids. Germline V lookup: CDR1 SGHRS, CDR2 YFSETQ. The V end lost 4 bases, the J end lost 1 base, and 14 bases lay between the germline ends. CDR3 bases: TGCGCCAGCAGCCACACCACTAACAGGAACACTGAAGCTTTCTTT. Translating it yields CASSHTTNRNTEAFF. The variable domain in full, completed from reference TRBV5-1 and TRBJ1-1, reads KAGVTQTPRYLIKTRGQQVTLSCSPISGHRSVSWYQQTPGQGLQFLFEYFSETQRNKGNFPGRFSGRQFSNSRSEMNVSTLELGDSALYLCASSHTTNRNTEAFFGQGTRLTVV.

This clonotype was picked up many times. The CDR3 loop is CASSVDNNEQFF. As DNA, the CDR3 is TGTGCCAGCAGCGTAGATAATAATGAGCAGTTCTTC. The chain joins TRBV9 to TRBJ2-1; D gene uncertain. V was clipped by 0 bases and J by 7 bases, with 5 bases between them. CDR3 length equals 12 residues. Germline-derived CDR1 and CDR2 are SGDLS and YYNGEE.

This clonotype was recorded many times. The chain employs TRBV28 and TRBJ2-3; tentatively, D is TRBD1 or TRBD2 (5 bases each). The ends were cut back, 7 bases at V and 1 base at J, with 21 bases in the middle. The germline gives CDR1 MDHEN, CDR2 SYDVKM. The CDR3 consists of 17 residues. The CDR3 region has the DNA TGTGCCAGCATACCGGATGGGGGTCCCAGTGGCACAGATACGCAGTATTTT. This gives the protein CASIPDGGPSGTDTQYF.

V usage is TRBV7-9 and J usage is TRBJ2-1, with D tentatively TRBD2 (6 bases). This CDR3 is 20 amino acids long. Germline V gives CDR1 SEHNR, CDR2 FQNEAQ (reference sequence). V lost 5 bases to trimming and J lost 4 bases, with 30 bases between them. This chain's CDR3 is CASSITTEPTRRALYNEQFF. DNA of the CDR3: TGTGCCAGCAGCATAACAACCGAGCCAACGCGGAGGGCCCTGTACAATGAGCAGTTCTTC.